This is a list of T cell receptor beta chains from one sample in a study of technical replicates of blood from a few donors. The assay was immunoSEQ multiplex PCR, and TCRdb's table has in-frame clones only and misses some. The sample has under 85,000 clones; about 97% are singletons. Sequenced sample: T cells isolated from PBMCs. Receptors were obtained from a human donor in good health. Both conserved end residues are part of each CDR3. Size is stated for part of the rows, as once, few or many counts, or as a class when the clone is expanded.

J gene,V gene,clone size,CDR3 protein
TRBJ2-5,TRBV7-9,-,CASSLALVTVAETQYF
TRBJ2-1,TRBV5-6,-,CASSGAGYNEQFF
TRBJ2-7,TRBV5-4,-,CASSPGTTVHEQYF
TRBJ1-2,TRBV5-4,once,CASSSGGPTGRHGYTF
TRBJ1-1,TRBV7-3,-,CASSQHMYTEAFF
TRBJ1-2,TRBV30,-,CAWRDRANYGYTF
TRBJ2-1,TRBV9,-,CASSVGGSNAGEQFF
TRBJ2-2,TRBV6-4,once,CATRDTGELFF
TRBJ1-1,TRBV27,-,CASSPLGANTEAFF
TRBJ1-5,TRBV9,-,CASSVEATDNQPQHF
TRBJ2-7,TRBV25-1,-,CASSGGLEQYF